This TCR beta chain was profiled in a study of T cell repertoires in cytomegalovirus infection. From the reads, TCRdb called clonotypes with MiXCR, one entry per CDR3 protein. This repertoire shows some 900,000 distinct CDR3 sequences, 32% found once; its top ten account for around an eighth. Notes on the study in general: HLA-C-restricted CMV-specific TCR beta clonotypes prevailed in the ex vivo response.

This clonotype turned up a few times. Its antigen is unknown. The source of this sequence is a human donor in good health (CMV status not recorded). Some clones in this sample may be carry-over from other donors' samples. The sequences come from cultured CD8+ T cells from PBMCs, collected from culture after CMV antigen stimulation.

CDR3 sequence (DNA): TGTGCCAGCGAGCGATTCGGGACAGGGGTTGGTCAGCCCCAGCATTTT. The encoded protein is CASERFGTGVGQPQHF. J is TRBJ1-5 and V is TRBV6-1; 10 positions match TRBD1. Trimming removed 8 bases from V and 6 bases from J; junction bases left unmatched: 13. Germline V lookup: CDR1 MNHNS, CDR2 SASEGT. This CDR3 spans 16 amino acids.